Below are 32 T cell receptor beta chains sequenced from a single sample in a study of T cells in Graves' hyperthyroidism and ophthalmopathy (dated by TCRdb to the late 2010s). The library came from multiplex PCR. Sequenced on an Illumina HiSeq 2000. The TCR beta CDR3 regions were amplified from RNA transcripts. A first-round RT-PCR of the TCR CDR3 used the HTBI primer set with the Qiagen OneStep RT-PCR kit. Using fastp trimming at Q25 and MiXCR clonotype assembly, TCRdb reanalyzed the public sequencing data and kept in-frame beta chains. Each CDR3 protein gets just one entry, which takes the most common genes and DNA from the rows behind it. The sample table holds about 130,000 distinct CDR3 sequences, of which roughly 23% were seen once. The ten largest clones add up to more than 65% of the sample. The sequenced sample was blood. The source of these receptors is a woman between 50 and 59 years old with Graves' hyperthyroidism that later progressed to Graves' ophthalmopathy.

This chain joins TRBV28 and TRBJ2-5; TRBD1 agrees at 10 bases. Germline CDR1 and CDR2: MDHEN and SYDVKM. V lost 4 bases to trimming and J lost 7 bases; unmatched junction nucleotides: 6. CDR3 length: 14 residues. Here the CDR3 DNA reads TGTGCCAGCAGTTCCGCCGGGACAGGGGCGACCCAGTACTTC. Encoded protein: CASSSAGTGATQYF.

The V and J genes are TRBV29-1 and TRBJ1-4, with unresolved D. Germline V gene lookup returns CDR1 SQVTM and CDR2 ANQGSEA. The ends were cut back, 5 bases at V and 4 bases at J, with 8 bases in the middle. The length of the CDR3 is 12 residues. The CDR3 protein is CSVYSHNEKLFF. Written as DNA, the CDR3 is TGCAGCGTTTACAGTCATAATGAAAAACTGTTTTTT. The full variable domain, with the rest looked up from reference TRBV29-1 and TRBJ1-4, is SAVISQKPSRDICQRGTSLTIQCQVDSQVTMMFWYRQQPGQSLTLIATANQGSEATYESGFVIDKFPISRPNLTFSTLTVSNMSPEDSSIYLCSVYSHNEKLFFGSGTQLSVL.

The chain carries TRBV6-1 and TRBJ1-5, with a possible D match to TRBD1 (6 bases). Looked up from germline, CDR1 is MNHNS and CDR2 is SASEGT. The CDR3 has 15 amino acids. V shed 6 bases and J shed 2 bases, with 14 bases lying between them. CDR3 in amino acids: CASSKDRSGNQPQHF. The DNA for the CDR3 is TGTGCCAGCAGCAAGGACAGATCCGGCAATCAGCCCCAGCATTTT.

The genes are TRBV28 and TRBJ1-3; D call uncertain. Trimming left V 6 bases short and J 1 base short, with 13 bases between. Germline V gene lookup returns CDR1 MDHEN and CDR2 SYDVKM. This CDR3 has 15 residues. The CDR3: CASSPGLASGNTIYF. The CDR3 nucleotides read TGTGCCAGCAGCCCCGGGTTAGCATCTGGAAACACCATATATTTT.

The chain combines TRBV20-1 with TRBJ2-1; TRBD2 might be the D (6 bases). The CDR3 runs 14 residues. V was clipped by 3 bases and J by 2 bases, with 11 bases between them. CDR1 is DFQATT and CDR2 is SNEGSKA in the germline V gene (reference sequence). The CDR3 DNA is TGCAGTGCTAGGCTAGCGAGAACCTACAATGAGCAGTTCTTC. Encoded protein: CSARLARTYNEQFF.

V gene TRBV20-1 combines with J gene TRBJ2-7; 8 bases fit TRBD2. After removal of 1 base from V and 7 bases from J, the junction contained 6 bases not matched to a gene. The CDR3 length is 13 residues. Germline CDR1 DFQATT, CDR2 SNEGSKA (reference sequence). Here the CDR3 reads CSARVGRAGEQYF. The CDR3 DNA is TGCAGTGCTAGAGTCGGGAGGGCCGGGGAGCAGTACTTC.

Many counts were recorded for this clonotype. J is TRBJ2-5 and V is TRBV20-1; TRBD1 matches 7 bases. V lost 6 bases to trimming and J lost 1 base; unmatched junction nucleotides: 8. This CDR3 has 14 residues. Germline assignment: CDR1 DFQATT and CDR2 SNEGSKA (reference sequence). CDR3 sequence reads: CSAPRWDSQETQYF. Here the CDR3 DNA reads TGCAGTGCCCCTCGTTGGGACAGCCAAGAGACCCAGTACTTC.

This clonotype was found many times. The chain recombines TRBV6-6 with TRBJ2-4; tentative D call: TRBD1 (7 bases). V lost 2 bases to trimming and J lost 7 bases, with 24 bases between them. The germline gives CDR1 MNHNY, CDR2 SVGAGI (reference sequence). The CDR3 covers 18 residues. Here the CDR3 reads CASSYQRAPGLRGNIQYF. The CDR3 DNA reads TGTGCCAGCAGTTACCAACGGGCCCCGGGACTCAGGGGGAACATTCAGTACTTC.

The chain links TRBV19 to TRBJ2-1; D is unclear. The germline gives CDR1 LNHDA, CDR2 SQIVND (reference sequence). The ends were cut back, 4 bases at V and 4 bases at J, with 11 bases in the middle. The CDR3 totals 14 residues. CDR3 loop: CASSRQVGYNEQFF. The CDR3 nucleotides read TGTGCCAGTAGTAGGCAGGTGGGGTACAATGAGCAGTTCTTC.

The chain recombines TRBV10-3 with TRBJ2-7; 9 bases agree with TRBD2. The germline CDR1 and CDR2 sequences are ENHRY and SYGVKD. V lost 7 bases to trimming and J lost 2 bases; unmatched junction nucleotides: 3. The CDR3 spans 13 residues. The CDR3 reads CAIIAGVTYEQYF. Here the CDR3 DNA reads TGTGCCATCATAGCGGGAGTGACCTACGAGCAGTACTTC.

This clonotype has at least ten counts. The chain combines TRBV28 with TRBJ2-7; 11 nucleotides align to TRBD2. The CDR3 has 16 residues. J gave up 3 bases and V 5 bases, and 9 bases lay outside the gene matches. CDR1 is MDHEN, CDR2 SYDVKM, per germline. The CDR3 DNA is TGTGCCAGCAGTGTCTCAACTAGCGGGAGTTTCTACGAGCAGTACTTC. It specifies CASSVSTSGSFYEQYF.

This clonotype was counted ten times or more. The rearrangement links TRBV12-3 or TRBV12-4 to TRBJ1-1; D is undetermined. The CDR3 is made up of 13 amino acids. V was cut by 3 bases and J by 1 base, with 6 bases left in between. CDR3 nucleotides: TGTGCCAGCAGTTTCGGCCCGAACACTGAAGCTTTCTTT. It is translated as CASSFGPNTEAFF.

V is TRBV11-2 and J is TRBJ2-3; 11 bases are a match to TRBD2. The CDR3 loop spans 15 amino acids. Unmatched junction bases numbered 2, after V lost 0 bases and J lost 6 bases. The V gene's germline CDR1 is SGHAT and CDR2 FQNNGV. The CDR3 region is CASSLELAGADTQYF. The CDR3 DNA is TGTGCCAGCAGCTTAGAACTAGCGGGAGCGGATACGCAGTATTTT. Drawing the rest from reference TRBV11-2 and TRBJ2-3, the complete variable domain is EAGVAQSPRYKIIEKRQSVAFWCNPISGHATLYWYQQILGQGPKLLIQFQNNGVVDDSQLPKDRFSAERLKGVDSTLKIQPAKLEDSAVYLCASSLELAGADTQYFGPGTRLTVL.

This clonotype came up many times. For the CDR3, the DNA is TGTGCCAGCAGTCGGACGAATGAAAAACTGTTTTTT. Protein sequence: CASSRTNEKLFF. The chain couples TRBV28 to TRBJ1-4; D is uncertain. V shed 5 bases and J shed 5 bases, with 6 bases lying between them. There are 12 residues in the CDR3. CDR1 is MDHEN and CDR2 is SYDVKM in the germline V gene.

This clonotype was observed a handful of times. CDR3 bases: TGTGCCAGCAGTTTTGGGACAGGGCCAATTTCACCCCTCCACTTT. Protein product: CASSFGTGPISPLHF. This chain links TRBV12-3 or TRBV12-4 with TRBJ1-6, with 9 bases lining up with TRBD1. The junction had 6 bases not matched to a gene; V was cut back by 3 bases and J by 9 bases. CDR3 length: 15 residues.

Ten or more counts support this clonotype. The V gene is TRBV18, the J gene TRBJ2-4, with a weak D call TRBD2 (5 bases). This CDR3 comprises 15 residues. Germline lookup yields CDR1 KGHSH and CDR2 LQKENI. The ends were cut back, 4 bases at V and 2 bases at J, with 12 bases in the middle. The CDR3 reads CASSLDRGTKNIQYF. CDR3 nucleotide sequence: TGTGCCAGCTCACTCGACCGGGGAACCAAAAACATTCAGTACTTC.

The chain uses TRBV11-2 and TRBJ1-4; 9 positions agree with TRBD1. Germline loops: CDR1 SGHAT, CDR2 FQNNGV. The CDR3 has 14 amino acids. Trimming cost V 4 bases and J 8 bases; bases outside gene matches: 5. The CDR3 spells CASSSGQGVEKLFF. DNA of the CDR3: TGTGCCAGCAGCTCGGGACAGGGAGTGGAAAAACTGTTTTTT.

The CDR3 DNA reads TGTGCCAGCAGCTTACGGGTGGGACAGGGAAATTCACCCCTCCACTTT. It specifies CASSLRVGQGNSPLHF. The V call is TRBV7-8, the J call TRBJ1-6; 9 nucleotides match TRBD1. With 2 bases clipped from V and 7 bases from J, the junction kept 6 bases outside the gene matches. The CDR3 spans 16 residues. Germline loops: CDR1 SGHVS, CDR2 FQNEAQ. The variable domain in full, with the rest retrieved from reference TRBV7-8 and TRBJ1-6, is GAGVSQSPRYKVAKRGQDVALRCDPISGHVSLFWYQQALGQGPEFLTYFQNEAQLDKSGLPSDRFFAERPEGSVSTLKIQRTQQEDSAVYLCASSLRVGQGNSPLHFGNGTRLTVT.

The chain has TRBV30 and TRBJ2-7; 12 nucleotides line up with TRBD2. Looked up from germline, CDR1 is GTSNPN and CDR2 is SVGIG (reference sequence). This CDR3 region has 15 residues. The J segment lost 6 bases and the V segment lost 0 bases, leaving 6 bases of the junction unmatched. The CDR3 DNA follows: TGTGCCTGGAGTGTACTGAAACTAGCGGGAGGCGAGCAGTACTTC. Translation: CAWSVLKLAGGEQYF.

This chain connects TRBV11-1 to TRBJ2-7, with D hard to call. Germline V gene lookup returns CDR1 SGHAT and CDR2 FQDESV (reference sequence). The CDR3 loop spans 16 amino acids. Trimming took off 2 bases at V and 0 bases at J, with 14 bases between the two ends. CDR3 sequence reads: CASSLRQASLSYEQYF. DNA of the CDR3: TGTGCCAGCAGCTTACGGCAGGCCTCCCTCTCCTACGAGCAGTACTTC. Drawing the rest from reference TRBV11-1 and TRBJ2-7, the complete variable domain is EAEVAQSPRYKITEKSQAVAFWCDPISGHATLYWYRQILGQGPELLVQFQDESVVDDSQLPKDRFSAERLKGVDSTLKIQPAELGDSAMYLCASSLRQASLSYEQYFGPGTRLTVT.

About this clonotype: This may arise from a read error, as a much more abundant clone is one base away. The genes are TRBV12-3 or TRBV12-4 and TRBJ1-2; D gene unclear. This CDR3 has 13 amino acids. The V end lost 5 bases, the J end lost 9 bases, and 16 bases lay between the germline ends. In DNA form, the CDR3 reads TGTGCCAGCAGTCTAACACGGGAAGATAGCTACACCTTC. It is translated as CASSLTREDSYTF.

This clonotype was counted at least ten times. V gene TRBV11-2 combines with J gene TRBJ1-5; TRBD1 is a possible D gene (6 bases). Trimming cost V 5 bases and J 2 bases, with 13 bases left between them. CDR3 length: 15 residues. Germline V gene sequence: CDR1 SGHAT, CDR2 FQNNGV. The CDR3 DNA follows: TGTGCCAGCAGCGAGGACAGTGGGGGCAATCAGCCCCAGCATTTT. Translating gives CASSEDSGGNQPQHF.

This chain uses TRBV28 with TRBJ2-5, with 9 bases matching TRBD1. The germline gives CDR1 MDHEN, CDR2 SYDVKM. Trimming at V came to 3 bases and at J to 4 bases, leaving 12 bases not matched to a gene. The CDR3 totals 17 residues. The CDR3 here is CASSLRTGTGSRETQYF. The CDR3 nucleotides read TGTGCCAGCAGTTTGCGTACCGGGACAGGGTCCAGAGAGACCCAGTACTTC.

The CDR3 is CASSLNSPQGARDGYTF. The CDR3 coding sequence is TGTGCCAGCAGCTTAAATTCCCCTCAGGGGGCGAGGGATGGCTACACCTTC. V gene TRBV7-3 combines with J gene TRBJ1-2, with TRBD1 matching over 8 bases. Germline CDR1 SGHTA, CDR2 FQGTGA. CDR3 length: 17 amino acids. The V gene end was trimmed by 1 base and the J gene end by 6 bases; junction bases not matched to a gene: 13.

Regarding this clonotype: This clone may be a read error of a much larger clone one base away. The chain uses TRBV6-1 and TRBJ2-3; TRBD2 agrees at 10 bases. Germline loops: CDR1 MNHNS, CDR2 SASEGT. The CDR3 has 18 residues. This chain's CDR3 is CANSEGASGRAYTDTQYF. CDR3 nucleotides: TGTGCCAACAGTGAAGGGGCTAGCGGGAGAGCCTACACAGATACGCAGTATTTT.

In this sample, this clonotype turned up many times. The V call is TRBV28, the J call TRBJ2-1; D perhaps matches TRBD2 (6 bases). Looked up from germline, CDR1 is MDHEN and CDR2 is SYDVKM. This CDR3 is built from 15 residues. V was clipped by 1 base and J by 9 bases, with 16 bases between them. The CDR3 sequence: CASSLLVGSLGEQFF. The CDR3 DNA reads TGTGCCAGCAGTTTATTGGTCGGGAGTCTCGGTGAGCAGTTCTTC.

This clonotype was counted ten times or more. The J gene is TRBJ2-1, the V gene TRBV5-1, with TRBD2 matching over 10 bases. This CDR3 has 17 amino acids. Germline V gives CDR1 SGHRS, CDR2 YFSETQ. V dropped 8 bases and J dropped 0; count of bases not matched to a gene: 11. CDR3 in DNA: TGCGCCAGTAGGGATAGGACTAGCGGAAGCTCCTACAATGAGCAGTTCTTC. Residues: CASRDRTSGSSYNEQFF.

This clonotype appeared a few times. The rearrangement links TRBV2 to TRBJ1-1; D is unresolved. V was clipped by 6 bases and J by 1 base, with 6 bases between them. Germline V gene data show CDR1 as SNHLY and CDR2 as FYNNEI. The CDR3 covers 12 residues. CDR3 in amino acids: CASRITNTEAFF. The CDR3 region has the DNA TGTGCCAGCAGGATCACGAACACTGAAGCTTTCTTT.

This sequence joins TRBV2 and TRBJ2-1, with TRBD2 matching 10 bases. V lost 5 bases to trimming and J lost 5 bases; unmatched junction nucleotides: 3. The CDR3 consists of 14 residues. The germline V gene has CDR1 SNHLY and CDR2 FYNNEI. The CDR3 DNA sequence: TGTGCCAGCAGTCTAGCGGGAGTCGACAATGAGCAGTTCTTC. Translated, it gives CASSLAGVDNEQFF. Supplemented by reference TRBV2 and TRBJ2-1, the full variable domain reads EPEVTQTPSHQVTQMGQEVILRCVPISNHLYFYWYRQILGQKVEFLVSFYNNEISEKSEIFDDQFSVERPDGSNFTLKIRSTKLEDSAMYFCASSLAGVDNEQFFGPGTRLTVL.

This clonotype has at least ten counts. The chain employs TRBV18 and TRBJ2-3; TRBD1 aligns across 8 bases. The V gene's germline CDR1 is KGHSH and CDR2 LQKENI. J gave up 1 base and V 5 bases, and 2 bases lay outside the gene matches. The CDR3 totals 14 residues. The CDR3, as DNA: TGTGCCAGCTCATCGGGACAGGGCACAGATACGCAGTATTTT. Amino acids: CASSSGQGTDTQYF.

J is TRBJ2-3 and V is TRBV5-1; 7 bases map to TRBD2. Germline CDR1 and CDR2: SGHRS and YFSETQ. Trimming cost V 1 base and J 1 base; bases outside gene matches: 12. CDR3 length: 18 amino acids. CDR3 sequence reads: CASSLLFGTNGRTDTQYF. The CDR3 nucleotides read TGCGCCAGCAGCTTGCTGTTCGGGACTAACGGACGCACAGATACGCAGTATTTT. Supplemented by reference TRBV5-1 and TRBJ2-3, the full variable domain reads KAGVTQTPRYLIKTRGQQVTLSCSPISGHRSVSWYQQTPGQGLQFLFEYFSETQRNKGNFPGRFSGRQFSNSRSEMNVSTLELGDSALYLCASSLLFGTNGRTDTQYFGPGTRLTVL.

In this sample, this clonotype turned up many times. The V and J genes are TRBV5-1 and TRBJ2-4; TRBD1 or TRBD2 may be the D gene (5 bases each). The ends were cut back, 0 bases at V and 3 bases at J, with 7 bases in the middle. The germline V gene encodes CDR1 SGHRS and CDR2 YFSETQ. CDR3 size: 14 residues. The DNA for the CDR3 is TGCGCCAGCAGCTTGGCAGGGAGCAAAAACATTCAGTACTTC. This encodes CASSLAGSKNIQYF.